This T cell receptor (beta chain) is from a study of control samples from healthy donors and cancer patients. TCRdb's copy holds only in-frame clones and misses some; the assay was immunoSEQ multiplex PCR. The table lists roughly 220,000 clones, 90% to 95% of them singletons. This CDR3 contains 15 residues. Germline V gene lookup returns CDR1 SGHRS and CDR2 YFSETQ. Trimming took 4 bases from V and 2 from J; bases not matched to a gene: 8. This sequence was found in a man between 45 and 60 years old in good health. This chain connects TRBV5-1 to TRBJ2-5; 7 bases fit TRBD1. The sequenced material came from blood. The CDR3 region is CASSALGQAQETQYF. CDR3 DNA: TGCGCCAGCAGCGCCCTCGGACAGGCACAAGAGACCCAGTACTTC.